Shown below are 25 T cell receptor beta chains from a single sample sequenced in a study of human T cells and chemical hapten exposure. Regarding time point: patch test 3, about 24 weeks after DPC sensitization. Treatment reported: therapeutic diphenylcyclopropenone sensitization with weekly scalp DPC. Via MiXCR, TCRdb re-called the RACE reads, giving one row per CDR3 protein. The data show roughly 69,000 distinct CDR3 sequences, approximately 11% seen once. The sample consisted of whole blood, taken in connection with sensitization to the hapten diphenylcyclopropenone (DPC). All receptors come from a woman aged 25 to 45 with alopecia areata. Some clones in this sample may be carry-over from other donors' samples.

The gene calls are TRBV28 and TRBJ2-1; 7 bases fit TRBD2. The CDR3 totals 13 residues. Trimming at V came to 7 bases and at J to 8 bases, leaving 8 bases not matched to a gene. Germline-derived CDR1 and CDR2 are MDHEN and SYDVKM. CDR3 bases: TGTGCCAGCAACGTAGCGGGCGAAGATGAGCAGTTCTTC. Protein product: CASNVAGEDEQFF.

There are a few counts of this clonotype. The chain couples TRBV29-1 to TRBJ2-5; no firm D call. CDR1 and CDR2 from the germline V gene are SQVTM and ANQGSEA. The CDR3 is 12 residues long. V was shortened by 3 bases and J by 2 bases, with 7 bases between the two germline ends. The CDR3 sequence is CSVELQQETQYF. The CDR3 DNA reads TGCAGCGTTGAGTTACAGCAAGAGACCCAGTACTTC.

In DNA form, the CDR3 reads TGCAGCGTTCGGGACAGGGGTGGGCACAATGAGCAGTTCTTC. Translation: CSVRDRGGHNEQFF. The chain carries TRBV29-1 and TRBJ2-1; 10 positions agree with TRBD1. This CDR3 comprises 14 residues. Trimming cost V 5 bases and J 5 bases; bases outside gene matches: 6. In germline, CDR1 is SQVTM, CDR2 ANQGSEA.

This clonotype was observed once. This sequence joins TRBV6-5 and TRBJ1-1; maybe TRBD1 (6 bases). Germline assignment: CDR1 MNHEY and CDR2 SVGAGI. This CDR3 is 15 amino acids long. The V end was cut by 2 bases, the J end by 4 bases, with 14 bases between. The CDR3 spells CASSYRTVGGTEAFF. CDR3 in DNA: TGTGCCAGCAGTTACAGGACAGTTGGGGGCACTGAAGCTTTCTTT.

Only a few counts were recorded for this clonotype. The chain couples TRBV4-3 to TRBJ1-1; unclear D gene. Between the trimmed V and J ends, which lost 0 bases and 1 base, there was a span of 9 bases. Germline CDR1 reads LGHNA; CDR2 reads YSLEER. The CDR3 loop spans 15 amino acids. In nucleotides, the CDR3 is TGCGCCAGCAGCCAAGATTCGCGCGAGAACACTGAAGCTTTCTTT. Amino acids: CASSQDSRENTEAFF.

The V gene is TRBV6-2 or TRBV6-3, the J gene TRBJ1-3; D is possibly TRBD1 (5 bases). Germline-derived CDR1 and CDR2 are MNHEY and SVGEGT. The CDR3 consists of 11 residues. Trimming removed 6 bases at V and 7 bases at J, with 7 bases between. The CDR3 DNA follows: TGTGCCAGCAGCCGGGGGAACACCATATATTTT. Its translation is CASSRGNTIYF.

This clonotype came up a few times. This chain uses TRBV28 with TRBJ1-2; D call uncertain. The germline CDR1 and CDR2 sequences are MDHEN and SYDVKM. The CDR3 is 14 residues long. Trimming took 3 bases from V and 4 from J, leaving 12 bases between them. CDR3 sequence (DNA): TGTGCCAGCAGTTTTCTAACAGATGCCTATGGCTACACCTTC. The encoded protein is CASSFLTDAYGYTF.

This clonotype was detected ten times or more. The chain joins TRBV7-8 to TRBJ1-3, with no clear D. With 1 base removed from V and 4 bases from J, the gap between germline ends came to 11 bases. This CDR3 is 15 amino acids long. Germline lookup yields CDR1 SGHVS and CDR2 FQNEAQ. This chain's CDR3 is CASSLGAGGGNTIYF. Written as DNA, the CDR3 is TGTGCCAGCAGCTTAGGTGCAGGTGGAGGAAACACCATATATTTT.

This clonotype came up many times. This chain connects TRBV19 to TRBJ1-3; D is unresolved. Per the germline V gene, CDR1 is LNHDA and CDR2 is SQIVND (reference sequence). The CDR3 runs 15 residues. Trimming took 5 bases from V and 0 from J, leaving 11 bases between them. CDR3 region: CASSGQRNSGNTIYF. The CDR3, as DNA: TGTGCCAGTAGTGGCCAGAGGAACTCTGGAAACACCATATATTTT.

This clonotype was detected many times. The chain is built from TRBV6-2 or TRBV6-3 and TRBJ2-2; D is unclear. CDR3 length equals 15 residues. CDR1 is MNHEY, CDR2 SVGEGT, per germline. V was trimmed by 2 bases and J by 5 bases, leaving 12 bases between them. As DNA, the CDR3 is TGTGCCAGCAGTTACGGAGACACGAGGACCGGGGAGCTGTTTTTT. Its protein is CASSYGDTRTGELFF.

This clonotype was picked up a small number of times. V and J are TRBV6-5 and TRBJ2-3, with 10 bases matching TRBD2. Germline V gene data show CDR1 as MNHEY and CDR2 as SVGAGI. CDR3 length: 13 residues. V lost 10 bases to trimming and J lost 3 bases; unmatched junction nucleotides: 4. The CDR3 nucleotides read TGTGCCACCCTAGCGGGGGTAACAGATACGCAGTATTTT. Protein product: CATLAGVTDTQYF.

This clonotype has a count of ten or more. V usage is TRBV28 and J usage is TRBJ1-2, with a possible D match to TRBD1 (5 bases). This CDR3 comprises 15 residues. V was cut by 2 bases and J by 8 bases, with 18 bases left in between. Germline loops: CDR1 MDHEN, CDR2 SYDVKM. CDR3 coding DNA: TGTGCCAGCAGTTTAAACCCCCGGCAGGGACTGGGCTACACCTTC. Translation: CASSLNPRQGLGYTF.

The chain has TRBV7-8 and TRBJ2-1; no clear D gene. Trimming took off 1 base at V and 3 bases at J, with 10 bases between the two ends. This CDR3 contains 15 residues. Germline V gives CDR1 SGHVS, CDR2 FQNEAQ. The CDR3 nucleotides are TGTGCCAGCAGCTTAGTTTTCGCAGACTACAATGAGCAGTTCTTC. Protein sequence: CASSLVFADYNEQFF. Drawing the rest from reference TRBV7-8 and TRBJ2-1, the complete variable domain is GAGVSQSPRYKVAKRGQDVALRCDPISGHVSLFWYQQALGQGPEFLTYFQNEAQLDKSGLPSDRFFAERPEGSVSTLKIQRTQQEDSAVYLCASSLVFADYNEQFFGPGTRLTVL.

This clonotype was recorded a few times. The CDR3 DNA sequence: TGCGCCAGCAGCCAAGAGAGCATAGTGGGGACCGGGGAGCTGTTTTTT. Translation gives CASSQESIVGTGELFF. The rearrangement uses TRBV4-3 and TRBJ2-2; D not certain. The CDR3 is 16 residues long. In germline, CDR1 is LGHNA, CDR2 YSLEER. Trimming took off 0 bases at V and 5 bases at J, with 13 bases between the two ends.

This chain joins TRBV28 and TRBJ1-1; TRBD1 might be the D (6 bases). Germline loops: CDR1 MDHEN, CDR2 SYDVKM. V lost 6 bases and J 11 bases, leaving 13 bases between the germline ends. This CDR3 spans 11 amino acids. The CDR3 protein is CASSLYRVAFF. CDR3 nucleotides: TGTGCCAGCAGCCTTTACAGGGTGGCTTTCTTT. The full variable domain, its missing parts supplied by reference TRBV28 and TRBJ1-1, is DVKVTQSSRYLVKRTGEKVFLECVQDMDHENMFWYRQDPGLGLRLIYFSYDVKMKEKGDIPEGYSVSREKKERFSLILESASTNQTSMYLCASSLYRVAFFGQGTRLTVV.

In its sample, this clonotype was seen a few times. The rearrangement joins TRBV5-1 to TRBJ1-1, with TRBD1 identical over 9 bases. V was clipped by 3 bases and J by 5 bases; unmatched bases: 2. This CDR3 is 13 amino acids long. Germline assignment: CDR1 SGHRS and CDR2 YFSETQ. This CDR3 reads CASSSTGGTEAFF. The CDR3 DNA reads as TGCGCCAGCAGCTCGACAGGGGGTACTGAAGCTTTCTTT.

This chain joins TRBV10-3 and TRBJ2-7; 9 bases map to TRBD1. Trimming removed 0 bases from V and 2 bases from J; junction bases left unmatched: 5. The germline gives CDR1 ENHRY, CDR2 SYGVKD. This CDR3 contains 16 residues. The CDR3 spells CAISESTGTGTYEQYF. The CDR3 DNA sequence: TGTGCCATCAGTGAGTCGACGGGGACAGGGACCTACGAGCAGTACTTC.

J is TRBJ2-2 and V is TRBV6-1; tentative D call: TRBD1 (6 bases). Germline CDR1 and CDR2: MNHNS and SASEGT. There are 18 residues in the CDR3. Trimming left V 4 bases short and J 4 bases short, with 22 bases between. CDR3 DNA: TGTGCCAGCAGTGTTGTAGGACAGAGGTATACCGCCACCGGGGAGCTGTTTTTT. It codes for CASSVVGQRYTATGELFF.

The V call is TRBV28, the J call TRBJ2-7; D may be TRBD1 (6 bases). CDR3 length equals 15 residues. V was clipped by 5 bases and J by 2 bases, with 16 bases between them. Germline loops: CDR1 MDHEN, CDR2 SYDVKM. CDR3 protein: CASSMGTRRTYEQYF. The CDR3 DNA reads as TGTGCCAGCAGTATGGGGACACGCCGAACCTACGAGCAGTACTTC. Filled out from reference TRBV28 and TRBJ2-7, the complete variable domain reads DVKVTQSSRYLVKRTGEKVFLECVQDMDHENMFWYRQDPGLGLRLIYFSYDVKMKEKGDIPEGYSVSREKKERFSLILESASTNQTSMYLCASSMGTRRTYEQYFGPGTRLTVT.

The chain employs TRBV6-5 and TRBJ1-1, with unresolved D. Germline V CDR1 and CDR2: MNHEY, SVGAGI. With 0 bases removed from V and 5 bases from J, the gap between germline ends came to 7 bases. This CDR3 is 13 amino acids long. For the CDR3, the DNA is TGTGCCAGCAGTTACTCGACGGGAACTGAAGCTTTCTTT. It yields the protein CASSYSTGTEAFF.

This clonotype has only a few counts. This rearrangement joins TRBV12-3 or TRBV12-4 to TRBJ2-5; 12 positions match TRBD2. Trimming removed 6 bases from V and 9 bases from J; junction bases left unmatched: 8. The CDR3 covers 14 residues. The chain's CDR3 is CASRETSGGPAQYF. CDR3 bases: TGTGCCAGCAGGGAGACTAGCGGGGGCCCCGCCCAGTACTTC.

The V call is TRBV18, the J call TRBJ2-1; D unresolved. The ends were cut back, 2 bases at V and 8 bases at J, with 10 bases in the middle. The CDR3 has 13 amino acids. CDR1 and CDR2 from the germline V gene are KGHSH and LQKENI. CDR3 bases: TGTGCCAGCTCACCAAGACTCCAAGATGAGCAGTTCTTC. This codes for CASSPRLQDEQFF.

This clonotype was seen more than once but under ten times. The chain uses TRBV27 and TRBJ2-5; 13 bases match TRBD2. From germline, CDR1 is MNHEY and CDR2 SMNVEV (reference sequence). Unmatched junction bases numbered 4, after V lost 0 bases and J lost 3 bases. The CDR3 extends over 17 amino acids. The DNA for the CDR3 is TGTGCCAGCAGTTTATCGATACTAGCGGGAGGGGAAGAGACCCAGTACTTC. Protein product: CASSLSILAGGEETQYF.

This clonotype was seen a handful of times. The chain combines TRBV7-9 with TRBJ2-1; 7 bases fit TRBD2. Germline CDR1 is SEHNR and CDR2 is FQNEAQ (reference sequence). The CDR3 consists of 15 residues. V trimming: 2 bases; J trimming: 4 bases; junction bases outside the gene matches: 5. DNA of the CDR3: TGTGCCAGCAGCTTAAGGCTAGCGGATTACAATGAGCAGTTCTTC. This gives the protein CASSLRLADYNEQFF.

V is TRBV6-2 or TRBV6-3 and J is TRBJ1-2, with D hard to call. This CDR3 has 13 amino acids. V lost 7 bases and J 2 bases, leaving 11 bases between the germline ends. Germline V gene data show CDR1 as MNHEY and CDR2 as SVGEGT. In nucleotides, the CDR3 is TGTGCCAGCATGGAAAGGGTGAACTATGGCTACACCTTC. Protein: CASMERVNYGYTF.